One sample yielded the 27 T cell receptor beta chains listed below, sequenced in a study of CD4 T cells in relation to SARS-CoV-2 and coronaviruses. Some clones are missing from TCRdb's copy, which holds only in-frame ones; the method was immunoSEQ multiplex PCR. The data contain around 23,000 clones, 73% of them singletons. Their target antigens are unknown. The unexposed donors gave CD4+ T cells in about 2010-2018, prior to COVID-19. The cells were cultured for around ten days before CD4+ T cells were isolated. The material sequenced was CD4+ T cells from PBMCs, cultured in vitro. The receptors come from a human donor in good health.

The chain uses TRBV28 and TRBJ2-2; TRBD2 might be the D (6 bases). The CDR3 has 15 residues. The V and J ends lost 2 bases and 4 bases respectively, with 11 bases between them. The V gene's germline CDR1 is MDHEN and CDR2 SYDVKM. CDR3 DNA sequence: TGTGCCAGCAGTTTAAAGTTGGGAGGCACCGGGGAGCTGTTTTTT. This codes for CASSLKLGGTGELFF.

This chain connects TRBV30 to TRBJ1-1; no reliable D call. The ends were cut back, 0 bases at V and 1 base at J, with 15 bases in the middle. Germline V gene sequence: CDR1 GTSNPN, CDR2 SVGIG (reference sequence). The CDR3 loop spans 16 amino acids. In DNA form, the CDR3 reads TGTGCCTGGAGTGTACATATAGGGCAGCCGAACACTGAAGCTTTCTTT. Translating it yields CAWSVHIGQPNTEAFF.

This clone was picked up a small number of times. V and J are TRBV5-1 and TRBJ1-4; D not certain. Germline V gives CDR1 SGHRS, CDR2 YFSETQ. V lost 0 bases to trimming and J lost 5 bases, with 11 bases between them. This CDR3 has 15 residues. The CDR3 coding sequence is TGCGCCAGCAGCTTGGAATCCGCAGCAAATGAAAAACTGTTTTTT. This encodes CASSLESAANEKLFF. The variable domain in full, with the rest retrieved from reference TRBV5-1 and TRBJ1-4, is KAGVTQTPRYLIKTRGQQVTLSCSPISGHRSVSWYQQTPGQGLQFLFEYFSETQRNKGNFPGRFSGRQFSNSRSEMNVSTLELGDSALYLCASSLESAANEKLFFGSGTQLSVL.

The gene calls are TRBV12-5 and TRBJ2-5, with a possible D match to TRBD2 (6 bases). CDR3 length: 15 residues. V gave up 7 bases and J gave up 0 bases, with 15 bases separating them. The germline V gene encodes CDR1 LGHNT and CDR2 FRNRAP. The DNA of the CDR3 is TGTGCTAGTGCTAGCTGGACGGGGGACCAAGAGACCCAGTACTTC. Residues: CASASWTGDQETQYF.

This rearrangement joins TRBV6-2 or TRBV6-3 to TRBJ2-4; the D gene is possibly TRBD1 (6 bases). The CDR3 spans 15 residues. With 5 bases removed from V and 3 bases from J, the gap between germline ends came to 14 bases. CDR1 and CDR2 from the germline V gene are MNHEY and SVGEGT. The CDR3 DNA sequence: TGTGCCAGCAGTACGGAACAGGGAAACAAAAACATTCAGTACTTC. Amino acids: CASSTEQGNKNIQYF.

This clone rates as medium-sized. The CDR3 DNA reads as TGTGCCAGCTCACCAGACTACCTTAGTTCAGATACGCAGTATTTT. As protein: CASSPDYLSSDTQYF. The gene calls are TRBV18 and TRBJ2-3, with D possibly being TRBD2 (5 bases). The germline CDR1 and CDR2 sequences are KGHSH and LQKENI. V was trimmed by 2 bases and J by 4 bases, leaving 13 bases between them. The length of the CDR3 is 15 residues. Filled out from reference TRBV18 and TRBJ2-3, the complete variable domain reads NAGVMQNPRHLVRRRGQEARLRCSPMKGHSHVYWYRQLPEEGLKFMVYLQKENIIDESGMPKERFSAEFPKEGPSILRIQQVVRGDSAAYFCASSPDYLSSDTQYFGPGTRLTVL.

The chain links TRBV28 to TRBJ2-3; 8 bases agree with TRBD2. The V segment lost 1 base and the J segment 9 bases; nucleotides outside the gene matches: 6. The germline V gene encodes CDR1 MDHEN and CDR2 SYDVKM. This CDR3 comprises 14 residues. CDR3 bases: TGTGCCAGCAGTTTATCGGGGGGGCGGAACACGCAGTATTTT. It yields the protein CASSLSGGRNTQYF.

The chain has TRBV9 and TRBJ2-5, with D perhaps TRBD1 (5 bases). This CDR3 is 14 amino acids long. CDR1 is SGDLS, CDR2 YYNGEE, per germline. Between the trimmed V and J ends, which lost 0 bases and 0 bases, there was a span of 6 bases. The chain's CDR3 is CASSVGTYQETQYF. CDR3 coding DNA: TGTGCCAGCAGCGTAGGGACATACCAAGAGACCCAGTACTTC.

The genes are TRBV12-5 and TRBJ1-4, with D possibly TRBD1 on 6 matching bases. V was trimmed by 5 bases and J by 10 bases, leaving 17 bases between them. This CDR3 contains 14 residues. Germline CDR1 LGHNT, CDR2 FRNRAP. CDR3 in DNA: TGTGCTAGTGGTGTGGACATCGAGGGGGGAAAACTGTTTTTT. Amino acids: CASGVDIEGGKLFF.

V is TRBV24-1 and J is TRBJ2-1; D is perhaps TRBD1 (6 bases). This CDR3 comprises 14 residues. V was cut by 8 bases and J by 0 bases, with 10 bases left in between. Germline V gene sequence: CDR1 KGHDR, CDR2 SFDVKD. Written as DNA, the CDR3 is TGTGCCACCACCTCGACAGGCTCCTACAATGAGCAGTTCTTC. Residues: CATTSTGSYNEQFF.

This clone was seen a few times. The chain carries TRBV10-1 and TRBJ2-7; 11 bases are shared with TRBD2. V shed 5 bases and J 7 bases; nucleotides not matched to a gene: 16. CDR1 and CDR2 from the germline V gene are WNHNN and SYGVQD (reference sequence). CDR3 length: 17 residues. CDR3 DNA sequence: TGCGCCAGCAGTCCCTCCTTAGGGACTAGCGGCCTGGGGGAGCAGTACTTC. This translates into CASSPSLGTSGLGEQYF.

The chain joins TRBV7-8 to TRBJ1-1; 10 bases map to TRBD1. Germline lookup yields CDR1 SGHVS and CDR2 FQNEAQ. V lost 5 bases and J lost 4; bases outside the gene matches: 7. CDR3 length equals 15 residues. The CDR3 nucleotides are TGTGCCAGCAGCCCTCCGGACAGGGGGGTCACTGAAGCTTTCTTT. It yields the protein CASSPPDRGVTEAFF.

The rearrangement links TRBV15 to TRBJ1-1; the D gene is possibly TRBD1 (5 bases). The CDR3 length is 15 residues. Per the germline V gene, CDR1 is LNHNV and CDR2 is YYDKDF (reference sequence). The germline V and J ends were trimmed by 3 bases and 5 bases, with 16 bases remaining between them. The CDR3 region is CATSRRDPTGTEAFF. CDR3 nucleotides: TGTGCCACCAGCAGGAGGGACCCCACGGGGACTGAAGCTTTCTTT.

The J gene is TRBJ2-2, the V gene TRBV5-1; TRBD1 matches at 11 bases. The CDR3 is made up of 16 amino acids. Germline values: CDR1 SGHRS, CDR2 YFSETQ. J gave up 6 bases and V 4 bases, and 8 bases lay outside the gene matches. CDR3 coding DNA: TGCGCCAGCAGCCTGGCCGGGACAGGGGGAGCCGGGGAGCTGTTTTTT. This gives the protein CASSLAGTGGAGELFF.

CDR3 sequence reads: CASSGFLDEQFF. In DNA, the CDR3 is TGTGCCAGCAGTGGGTTTTTGGATGAGCAGTTCTTC. V usage is TRBV25-1 and J usage is TRBJ2-1, with D hard to call. CDR3 length: 12 amino acids. Germline V gives CDR1 MGHDK, CDR2 SYGVNS. V shed 4 bases and J shed 8 bases, with 9 bases lying between them. The complete variable domain, with remaining parts taken from reference TRBV25-1 and TRBJ2-1, reads EADIYQTPRYLVIGTGKKITLECSQTMGHDKMYWYQQDPGMELHLIHYSYGVNSTEKGDLSSESTVSRIRTEHFPLTLESARPSHTSQYLCASSGFLDEQFFGPGTRLTVL.

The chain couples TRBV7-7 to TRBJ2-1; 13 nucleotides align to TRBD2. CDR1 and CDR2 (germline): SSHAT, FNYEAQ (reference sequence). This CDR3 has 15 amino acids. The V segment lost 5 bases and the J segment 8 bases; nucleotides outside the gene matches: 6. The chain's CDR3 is CASSQGLAGSHEQFF. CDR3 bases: TGTGCCAGCAGCCAGGGACTAGCGGGATCTCATGAGCAGTTCTTC.

The CDR3 protein is CASSKDRWEETQYF. CDR3 in DNA: TGTGCCAGCAGCAAAGACAGGTGGGAGGAGACCCAGTACTTC. This sequence joins TRBV27 and TRBJ2-5, with D possibly matching TRBD1 (6 bases). Trimming removed 6 bases at V and 5 bases at J, with 16 bases between. Germline CDR1 MNHEY, CDR2 SMNVEV (reference sequence). CDR3 length equals 14 residues.

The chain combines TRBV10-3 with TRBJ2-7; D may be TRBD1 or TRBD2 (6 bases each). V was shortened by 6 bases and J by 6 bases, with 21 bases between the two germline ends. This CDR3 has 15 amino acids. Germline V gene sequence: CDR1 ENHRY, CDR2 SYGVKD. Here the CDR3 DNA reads TGTGCCATCAGCTCAAGGGGGGCGGACTCGGGCGAGCAGTACTTC. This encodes CAISSRGADSGEQYF.

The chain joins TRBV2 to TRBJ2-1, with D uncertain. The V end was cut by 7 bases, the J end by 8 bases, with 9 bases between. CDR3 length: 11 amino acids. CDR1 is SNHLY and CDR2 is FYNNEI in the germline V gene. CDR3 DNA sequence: TGTGCCAGCACGGAAGGCTATGAGCAGTTCTTC. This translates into CASTEGYEQFF.

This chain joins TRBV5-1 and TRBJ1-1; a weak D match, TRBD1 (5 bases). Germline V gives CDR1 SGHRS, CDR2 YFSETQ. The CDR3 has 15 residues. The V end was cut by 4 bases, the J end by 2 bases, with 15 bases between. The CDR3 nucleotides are TGCGCCAGCAGCCTCCAGGGAGGGGATAACACTGAAGCTTTCTTT. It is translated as CASSLQGGDNTEAFF.

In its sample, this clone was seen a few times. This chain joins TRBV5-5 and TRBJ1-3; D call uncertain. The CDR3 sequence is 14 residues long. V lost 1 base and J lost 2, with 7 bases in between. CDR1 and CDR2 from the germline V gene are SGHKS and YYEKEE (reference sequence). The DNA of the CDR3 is TGTGCCAGCAGCTTGTCGCCAGCTGGAAACACCATATATTTT. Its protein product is CASSLSPAGNTIYF.

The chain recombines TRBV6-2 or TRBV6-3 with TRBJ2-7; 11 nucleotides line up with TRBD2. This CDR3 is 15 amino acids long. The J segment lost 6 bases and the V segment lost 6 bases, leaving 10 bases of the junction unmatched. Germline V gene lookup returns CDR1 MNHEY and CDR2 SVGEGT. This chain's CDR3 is CASSRQGLAGTEQYF. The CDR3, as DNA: TGTGCCAGCAGCCGACAAGGACTAGCGGGTACCGAGCAGTACTTC.

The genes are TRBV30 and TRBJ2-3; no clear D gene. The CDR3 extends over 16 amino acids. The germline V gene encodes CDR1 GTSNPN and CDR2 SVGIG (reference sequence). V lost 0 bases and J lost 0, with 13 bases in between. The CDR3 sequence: CAWSVGSFSSTDTQYF. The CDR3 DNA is TGTGCCTGGAGTGTAGGGTCTTTCTCTAGCACAGATACGCAGTATTTT.

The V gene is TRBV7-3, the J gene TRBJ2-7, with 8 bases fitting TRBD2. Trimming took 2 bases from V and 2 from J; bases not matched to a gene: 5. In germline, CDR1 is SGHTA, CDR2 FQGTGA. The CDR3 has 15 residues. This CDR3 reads CASSLLSGGPYEQYF. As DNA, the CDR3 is TGTGCCAGCAGCTTACTCAGCGGGGGCCCCTACGAGCAGTACTTC.

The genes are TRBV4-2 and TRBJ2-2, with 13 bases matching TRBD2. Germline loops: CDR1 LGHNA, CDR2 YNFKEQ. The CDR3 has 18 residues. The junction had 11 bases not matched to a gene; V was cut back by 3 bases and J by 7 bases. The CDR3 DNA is TGTGCCAGCAGCCAGAAGGCGCGGACTAGCGGGAGTTTCGGGGAGCTGTTTTTT. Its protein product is CASSQKARTSGSFGELFF.

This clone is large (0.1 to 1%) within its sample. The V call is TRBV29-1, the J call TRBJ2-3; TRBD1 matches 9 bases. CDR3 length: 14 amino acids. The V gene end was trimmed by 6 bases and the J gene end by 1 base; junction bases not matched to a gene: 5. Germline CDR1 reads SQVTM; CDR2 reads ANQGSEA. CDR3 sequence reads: CSVARDRGTDTQYF. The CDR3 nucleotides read TGCAGCGTAGCCCGGGACAGGGGCACAGATACGCAGTATTTT.

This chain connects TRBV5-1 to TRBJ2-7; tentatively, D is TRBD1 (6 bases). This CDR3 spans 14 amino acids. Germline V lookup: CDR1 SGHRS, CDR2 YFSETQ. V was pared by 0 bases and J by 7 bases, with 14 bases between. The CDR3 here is CASSLARDTSEQYF. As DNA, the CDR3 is TGCGCCAGCAGCTTGGCCAGGGACACCTCAGAGCAGTACTTC.